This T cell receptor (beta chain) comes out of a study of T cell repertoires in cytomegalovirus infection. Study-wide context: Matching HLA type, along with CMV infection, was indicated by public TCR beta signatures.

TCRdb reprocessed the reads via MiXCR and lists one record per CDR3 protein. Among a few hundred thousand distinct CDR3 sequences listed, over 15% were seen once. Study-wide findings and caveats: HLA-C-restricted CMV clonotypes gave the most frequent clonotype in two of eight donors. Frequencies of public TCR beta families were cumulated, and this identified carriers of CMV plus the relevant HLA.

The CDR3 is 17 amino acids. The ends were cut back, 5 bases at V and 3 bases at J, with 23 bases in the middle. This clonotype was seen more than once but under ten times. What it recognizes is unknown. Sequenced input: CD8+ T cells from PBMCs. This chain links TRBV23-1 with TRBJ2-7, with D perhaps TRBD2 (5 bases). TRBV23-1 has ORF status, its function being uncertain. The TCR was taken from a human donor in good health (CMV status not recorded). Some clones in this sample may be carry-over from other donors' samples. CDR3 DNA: TGCGCCAGCAGTTCTACCCGTCGGGGTCTGCGAGACTACGAGCAGTACTTC. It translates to CASSSTRRGLRDYEQYF.